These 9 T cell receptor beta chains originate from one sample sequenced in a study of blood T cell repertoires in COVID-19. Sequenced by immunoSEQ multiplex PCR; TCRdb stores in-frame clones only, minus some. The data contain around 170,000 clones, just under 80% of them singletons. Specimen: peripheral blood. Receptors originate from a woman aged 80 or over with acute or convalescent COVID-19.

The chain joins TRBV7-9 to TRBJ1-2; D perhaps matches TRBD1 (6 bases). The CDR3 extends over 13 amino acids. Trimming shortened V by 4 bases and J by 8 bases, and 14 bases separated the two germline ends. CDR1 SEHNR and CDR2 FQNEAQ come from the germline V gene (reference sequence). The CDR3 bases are TGTGCCAGCAGCTCCACAGGGATTGGGGGCTACACCTTC. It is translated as CASSSTGIGGYTF.

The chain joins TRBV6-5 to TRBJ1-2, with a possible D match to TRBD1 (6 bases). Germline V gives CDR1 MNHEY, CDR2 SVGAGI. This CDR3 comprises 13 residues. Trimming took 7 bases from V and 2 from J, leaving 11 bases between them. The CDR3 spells CASTRTANYGYTF. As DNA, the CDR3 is TGTGCCAGCACAAGGACAGCCAACTATGGCTACACCTTC.

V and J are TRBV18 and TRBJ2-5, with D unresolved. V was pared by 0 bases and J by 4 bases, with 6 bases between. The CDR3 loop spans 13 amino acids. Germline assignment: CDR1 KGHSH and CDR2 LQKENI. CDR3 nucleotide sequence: TGTGCCAGCTCACCACCCAACGGAGAGACCCAGTACTTC. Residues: CASSPPNGETQYF.

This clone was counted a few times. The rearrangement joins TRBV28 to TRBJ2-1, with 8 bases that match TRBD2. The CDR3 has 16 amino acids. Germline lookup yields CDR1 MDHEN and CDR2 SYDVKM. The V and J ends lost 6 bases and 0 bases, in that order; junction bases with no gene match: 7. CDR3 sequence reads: CASRLTSGSSYNEQFF. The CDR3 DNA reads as TGTGCCAGCAGACTAACTAGCGGCAGCTCCTACAATGAGCAGTTCTTC.

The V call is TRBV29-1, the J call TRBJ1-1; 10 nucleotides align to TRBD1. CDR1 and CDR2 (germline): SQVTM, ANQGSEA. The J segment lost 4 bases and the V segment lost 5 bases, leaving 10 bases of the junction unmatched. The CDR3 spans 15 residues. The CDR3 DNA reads TGCAGCGTTAAACGACAGGGGGCACGGGGCACTGAAGCTTTCTTT. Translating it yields CSVKRQGARGTEAFF.

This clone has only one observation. CDR3 in DNA: TGTGCCAGCAGCCCCAGGGACAGGTCTTCCTACGAGCAGTACTTC. Translation: CASSPRDRSSYEQYF. The rearrangement joins TRBV3-1 (or the pseudogene TRBV3-2) to TRBJ2-7; 8 nucleotides match TRBD1. Losses at the gene ends were 4 bases for V and 1 base for J; bases not matched to a gene: 6. The CDR3 has 15 amino acids. Germline V gives CDR1 LGHDT, CDR2 YNNKEL (reference sequence).

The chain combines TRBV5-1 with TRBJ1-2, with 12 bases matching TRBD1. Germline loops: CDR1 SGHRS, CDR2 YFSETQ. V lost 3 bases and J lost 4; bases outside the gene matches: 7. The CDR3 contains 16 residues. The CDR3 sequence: CASSSSGTGGIYGYTF. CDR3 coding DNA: TGCGCCAGCAGCTCGTCCGGGACAGGGGGCATCTATGGCTACACCTTC.

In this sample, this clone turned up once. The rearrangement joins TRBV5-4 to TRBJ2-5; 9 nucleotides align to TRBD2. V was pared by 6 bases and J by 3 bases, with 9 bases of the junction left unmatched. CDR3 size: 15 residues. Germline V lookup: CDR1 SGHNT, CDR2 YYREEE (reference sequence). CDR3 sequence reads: CASTRPSGTKETQYF. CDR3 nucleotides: TGTGCCAGCACCCGTCCTAGCGGGACAAAAGAGACCCAGTACTTC.

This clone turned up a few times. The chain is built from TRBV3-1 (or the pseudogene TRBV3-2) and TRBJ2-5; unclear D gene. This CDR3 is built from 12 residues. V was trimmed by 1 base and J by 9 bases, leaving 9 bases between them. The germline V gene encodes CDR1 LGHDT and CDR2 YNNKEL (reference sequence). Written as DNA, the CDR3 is TGTGCCAGCAGCCAAGGTCCGTTAGCCCAGTACTTC. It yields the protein CASSQGPLAQYF.